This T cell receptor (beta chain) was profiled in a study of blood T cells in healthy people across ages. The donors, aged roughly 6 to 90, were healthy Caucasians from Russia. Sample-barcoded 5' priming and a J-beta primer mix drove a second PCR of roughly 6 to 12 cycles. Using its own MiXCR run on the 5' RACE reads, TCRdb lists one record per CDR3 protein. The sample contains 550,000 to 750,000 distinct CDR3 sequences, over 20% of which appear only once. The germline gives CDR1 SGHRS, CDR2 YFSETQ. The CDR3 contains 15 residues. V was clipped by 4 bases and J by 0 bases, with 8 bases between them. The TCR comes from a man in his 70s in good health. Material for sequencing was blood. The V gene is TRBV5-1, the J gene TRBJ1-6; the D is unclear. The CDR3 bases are TGCGCCAGCAGCGCCCAGGACTCCTATAATTCACCCCTCCACTTT. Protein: CASSAQDSYNSPLHF.